These 19 T cell receptor beta chains were sequenced from one sample in a study of tumor-infiltrating lymphocytes in primary liver carcinoma. From roughly 0.45 ug total RNA, TCR beta cDNA was generated with a primer in the constant region. Library construction for TCR beta comprised three nested multiplex PCR rounds performed with slightly modified ARM-PCR. In the first two PCR rounds, TRBV1-TRBV30 forward primers were paired with a C-beta reverse primer, and each round lasted approximately 9 cycles. TCRdb fed the multiplex PCR reads into MiXCR, producing one record per CDR3 protein. The sample has about 50,000 distinct CDR3 sequences; over 65% are singletons. The tissue used was unsorted bulk material of about 19-33 mg. RNA and DNA were co-extracted from it with the AllPrep DNA/RNA mini kit. Sequencing used liver tumor tissue from sampling region 5. Indicated subset: tumor region T5, tumor centre. The receptor source for this set is a man between 35 and 55 years old with primary liver carcinoma and hepatitis B virus infection.

As for this clonotype: The CDR3 does not end in the conserved phenylalanine or tryptophan, so this is likely a read error. The gene calls are TRBV11-2 and TRBJ2-7; TRBD2 is a possible D gene (5 bases). This CDR3 spans 14 amino acids. V gave up 9 bases and J gave up 2 bases, with 17 bases separating them. Germline values: CDR1 SGHAT, CDR2 FQNNGV. The CDR3 here is CASTRGSSTYEQYI. In nucleotides, the CDR3 is TGTGCCAGTACCCGTGGGAGTTCCACCTACGAGCAGTACATC.

As concerns this clonotype: One junction end does not reproduce the germline sequence, and a read error may be involved. This sequence joins TRBV7-8 and TRBJ1-2; D unresolved. In germline, CDR1 is SGHVS, CDR2 FQNEAQ. This CDR3 has 14 residues. The CDR3 protein is CASSLISSDYSYTF. The CDR3 DNA reads TGTGCCAGCAGCTTAATATCGTCAGACTATAGCTACACCTTC.

The rearrangement links TRBV29-1 to TRBJ2-2; possible D gene TRBD1, 5 bases. The germline V and J ends were trimmed by 5 bases and 3 bases, with 10 bases remaining between them. The germline V gene has CDR1 SQVTM and CDR2 ANQGSEA. The CDR3 consists of 13 residues. The CDR3 region is CSVLRVDTGELFF. The CDR3 region has the DNA TGCAGCGTTCTCAGGGTTGACACCGGGGAGCTGTTTTTT.

This clonotype has just one count. This chain connects TRBV5-5 to TRBJ1-2; no clear D. The length of the CDR3 is 15 residues. V lost 3 bases and J lost 0, with 12 bases in between. Germline V CDR1 and CDR2: SGHKS, YYEKEE (reference sequence). The DNA for the CDR3 is TGTGCCAGCAGCTCTCCCCCTGAGACTAACTATGGCTACACCTTC. This encodes CASSSPPETNYGYTF.

This clonotype was detected ten times or more. The chain uses TRBV25-1 and TRBJ1-1; no firm D call. The CDR3 spans 14 residues. V lost 4 bases and J 1 base, leaving 10 bases between the germline ends. The germline V gene encodes CDR1 MGHDK and CDR2 SYGVNS. The CDR3 nucleotides are TGTGCCAGCAGTGGGGATGCGAAGAACACTGAAGCTTTCTTT. Amino acid sequence: CASSGDAKNTEAFF. Full variable domain (outside the CDR3, taken from reference TRBV25-1 and TRBJ1-1): EADIYQTPRYLVIGTGKKITLECSQTMGHDKMYWYQQDPGMELHLIHYSYGVNSTEKGDLSSESTVSRIRTEHFPLTLESARPSHTSQYLCASSGDAKNTEAFFGQGTRLTVV.

The rearrangement joins TRBV6-5 to TRBJ2-7; D remains unclear. The CDR3 loop spans 11 amino acids. The germline CDR1 and CDR2 sequences are MNHEY and SVGAGI. DNA of the CDR3: TGTGCTGGCAGTTCGGGTCGCGAGCAGTACTTC. Translated: CAGSSGREQYF.

V is TRBV11-1 and J is TRBJ2-4, with 9 nucleotides matching TRBD2. Germline trimming cut 3 bases from V and 12 bases from J; bases unmatched to any gene: 18. The CDR3 runs to 17 residues. Germline lookup yields CDR1 SGHAT and CDR2 FQDESV (reference sequence). This CDR3 is CASSFPGTSRTRDNQYF. The DNA of the CDR3 is TGTGCCAGCAGCTTTCCCGGGACTAGCAGGACCAGAGACAATCAGTACTTC. The full variable domain, in which reference TRBV11-1 and TRBJ2-4 provide the parts outside the CDR3, is EAEVAQSPRYKITEKSQAVAFWCDPISGHATLYWYRQILGQGPELLVQFQDESVVDDSQLPKDRFSAERLKGVDSTLKIQPAELGDSAMYLCASSFPGTSRTRDNQYFGAGTRLSVL.

Remarks on this clonotype: An end of the junction does not agree with germline; a read error may underlie this. The chain recombines TRBV6-2 or TRBV6-3 with TRBJ2-7; 8 nucleotides align to TRBD1. Germline assignment: CDR1 MNHEY and CDR2 SVGEGT. This CDR3 has 14 amino acids. In DNA, the CDR3 is TGTGTCAGCTCCTTTGACAGGGGATACTCCGAGCAGTACTTC. It translates to CVSSFDRGYSEQYF.

This clonotype was observed a handful of times. The rearrangement joins TRBV11-2 to TRBJ2-7; 7 bases are a match to TRBD1. V was pared by 2 bases and J by 1 base, with 2 bases of the junction left unmatched. This CDR3 contains 14 residues. Germline V gene sequence: CDR1 SGHAT, CDR2 FQNNGV. The CDR3 DNA sequence: TGTGCCAGCAGCTTAACAGGGGAATCCTACGAGCAGTACTTC. Translation: CASSLTGESYEQYF.

This clonotype has a single count. Given the absence of the conserved phenylalanine or tryptophan at the CDR3 end, a read error is likely. It is unclear where the CDR3 begins or ends on the DNA, so no DNA is shown, and the CDR3 is as TCRdb lists it. The gene calls are TRBV24-1 and TRBJ1-3; the D call of TRBD1 is as the table states it, not checked on the DNA. The CDR3 sequence runs 12 residues, both termini included. Germline values: CDR1 KGHDR, CDR2 SFDVKD. This CDR3 is CATSGDQNTIYL.

Comments on this clonotype: Without the conserved terminal phenylalanine or tryptophan, this CDR3 likely stems from a read error. The rearrangement joins TRBV7-9 to TRBJ2-1, with a possible D match to TRBD2 (5 bases). The germline V gene has CDR1 SEHNR and CDR2 FQNEAQ (reference sequence). The CDR3 covers 13 residues. CDR3 sequence reads: CANSLGLANEQFL. CDR3 sequence (DNA): TGTGCCAACAGCTTAGGTCTAGCAAATGAGCAGTTCTTG.

Of note for this clonotype: At one boundary the junction diverges from the germline segment, which might be a read error. This sequence joins TRBV14 and TRBJ1-1, with TRBD1 matching over 7 bases. Germline V gives CDR1 SGHDN, CDR2 FVKESK. The CDR3 is made up of 17 amino acids. The CDR3 DNA is TGTGCCAGCAGCCAAGTATTAGGAGGGGGCATGGGAACTGAAGCTTTCTTC. It encodes CASSQVLGGGMGTEAFF.

The V call is TRBV20-1, the J call TRBJ2-3, with unresolved D. Germline CDR1 DFQATT, CDR2 SNEGSKA (reference sequence). The CDR3 covers 11 residues. V shed 7 bases and J shed 4 bases, with 9 bases lying between them. The CDR3 spells CSVLLADTQYF. The DNA for the CDR3 is TGCAGTGTTCTCCTCGCAGATACGCAGTATTTT.

The chain is built from TRBV29-1 and TRBJ2-1; 7 nucleotides line up with TRBD2. There are 10 residues in the CDR3. Germline CDR1 is SQVTM and CDR2 is ANQGSEA. CDR3 sequence (DNA): TGCAATGTTGGGGAGGGAGGGCAGTTCTTC. Encoded protein: CNVGEGGQFF.

Details on this clonotype: An end of the junction differs from the germline gene, which may be a read error. V is TRBV4-1 and J is TRBJ1-5, with 8 bases that match TRBD1. This CDR3 spans 14 amino acids. Per the germline V gene, CDR1 is MGHRA and CDR2 is YSYEKL. CDR3 DNA: TGTGCCGGCAGCCAGGACAGGGACAATCAGCCCCAGCATTTT. The encoded protein is CAGSQDRDNQPQHF.

This clonotype came up many times. This chain links TRBV7-9 with TRBJ2-1; no definite D call. V was pared by 4 bases and J by 9 bases, with 10 bases between. CDR3 length: 12 amino acids. Germline V lookup: CDR1 SEHNR, CDR2 FQNEAQ (reference sequence). The CDR3 DNA reads TGTGCCAGCAGCTCGGAGCGTGGTGAGCAGTTCTTC. Protein sequence: CASSSERGEQFF.

For this clonotype: Because the CDR3 is missing its conserved closing phenylalanine or tryptophan, this is likely a read error. The rearrangement joins TRBV4-3 to TRBJ2-5, with TRBD2 matching over 9 bases. Germline V gene data show CDR1 as LGHNA and CDR2 as YSLEER. This CDR3 region has 17 residues. This chain's CDR3 is CTSSQAASGRTGETQYL. The DNA of the CDR3 is TGCACCAGCAGCCAAGCGGCCAGCGGGAGGACTGGTGAGACCCAGTACTTA.

V and J are TRBV5-8 and TRBJ2-1, with 7 nucleotides matching TRBD2. The ends lost 6 bases at V and 4 bases at J; junction bases unmatched: 13. Germline V gives CDR1 SGHTS, CDR2 YDEGEE. This CDR3 spans 16 amino acids. This chain's CDR3 is CASNSGPAGLYNEQFF. CDR3 bases: TGTGCCAGCAACTCGGGACCAGCGGGATTATACAATGAGCAGTTCTTC. Filled out from reference TRBV5-8 and TRBJ2-1, the complete variable domain reads EAGVTQSPTHLIKTRGQQATLRCSPISGHTSVYWYQQALGLGLQFLLWYDEGEERNRGNFPPRFSGRQFPNYSSELNVNALELEDSALYLCASNSGPAGLYNEQFFGPGTRLTVL.

Comments on this clonotype: Sequence at one end of the junction differs from germline and may be a read error. The chain joins TRBV29-1 to TRBJ2-2; the D call may be TRBD1 or TRBD2 (5 bases each). The CDR3 sequence is 14 residues long. In germline, CDR1 is SQVTM, CDR2 ANQGSEA. The CDR3 nucleotides read TGCATCGTCCTCGGTCCGGGACCCACCAGGGAACTGTTTTTT. Translation: CIVLGPGPTRELFF.